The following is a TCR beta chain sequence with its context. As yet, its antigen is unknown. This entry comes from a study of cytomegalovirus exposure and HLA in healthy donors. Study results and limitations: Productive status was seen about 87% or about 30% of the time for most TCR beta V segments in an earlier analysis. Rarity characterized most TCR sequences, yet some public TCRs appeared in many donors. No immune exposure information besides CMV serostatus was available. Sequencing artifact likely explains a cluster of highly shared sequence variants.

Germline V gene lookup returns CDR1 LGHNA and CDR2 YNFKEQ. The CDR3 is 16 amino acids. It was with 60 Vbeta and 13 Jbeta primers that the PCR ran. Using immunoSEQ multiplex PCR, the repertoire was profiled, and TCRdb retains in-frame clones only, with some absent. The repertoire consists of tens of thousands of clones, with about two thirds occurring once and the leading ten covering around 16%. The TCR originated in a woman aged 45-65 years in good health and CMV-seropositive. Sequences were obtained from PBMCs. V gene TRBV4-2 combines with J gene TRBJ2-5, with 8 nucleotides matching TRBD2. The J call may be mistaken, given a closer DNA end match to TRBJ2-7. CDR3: CASSPFSGRRNYEQYF. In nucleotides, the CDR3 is TGTGCCAGCAGCCCGTTCAGCGGGAGAAGGAACTACGAGCAGTACTTC.